Shown below are 21 T cell receptor beta chains from a single sample sequenced in a study. TCRdb reprocessed the 5' RACE reads via MiXCR and lists one record per CDR3 protein. Seen here are about 62,000 distinct CDR3 sequences, 25% to 35% observed once, and the top ten hold 2% to 2.5%. Sequenced: tumor-infiltrating naive CD4+ T cells sorted from the breast tumor. Subset described: naive CD4+ T cells, CD4+CD45RA+CD25-. These receptors all come from a female donor with breast cancer.

This clonotype has a handful of counts. The gene calls are TRBV3-1 and TRBJ2-1; TRBD2 might be the D (6 bases). Germline V gene data show CDR1 as LGHDT and CDR2 as YNNKEL (reference sequence). With 2 bases removed from V and 7 bases from J, the gap between germline ends came to 12 bases. The CDR3 contains 14 residues. CDR3 loop: CASSQRRGGNEQFF. DNA of the CDR3: TGTGCCAGCAGCCAAAGACGTGGGGGGAATGAGCAGTTCTTC.

This clonotype was seen a few times. The chain couples TRBV7-9 to TRBJ2-5; 11 bases align to TRBD2. The junction had 6 bases not matched to a gene; V was cut back by 1 base and J by 5 bases. The germline V gene encodes CDR1 SEHNR and CDR2 FQNEAQ (reference sequence). The length of the CDR3 is 16 residues. CDR3 nucleotides: TGTGCCAGCAGCTTAGGGGGACTAGCGGAGGCGGAGACCCAGTACTTC. Its translation: CASSLGGLAEAETQYF.

This clonotype came up a few times. The CDR3 loop is CASSYSRGWQPQHF. In DNA, the CDR3 is TGTGCCAGCAGTTACTCGAGGGGCTGGCAGCCCCAGCATTTT. The rearrangement uses TRBV6-5 and TRBJ1-5; D is possibly TRBD1 (5 bases). The CDR3 consists of 14 residues. Germline loops: CDR1 MNHEY, CDR2 SVGAGI. Between the trimmed V and J ends, which lost 0 bases and 7 bases, there was a span of 10 bases.

Concerning this clonotype itself: The junction shows a germline mismatch at one end, possibly a read error. The V gene is TRBV6-5, the J gene TRBJ2-1; TRBD1 is a possible D gene (5 bases). The length of the CDR3 is 14 residues. Per germline, CDR1 MNHEY and CDR2 SVGAGI. The CDR3 loop is CASSYSRVYNEQLF. CDR3 sequence (DNA): TGTGCCAGCAGTTACTCCAGGGTGTACAATGAGCAGCTCTTC.

The table lists this clonotype with a few counts. The chain has TRBV7-9 and TRBJ2-7; 8 positions agree with TRBD1. The CDR3 loop spans 15 amino acids. Germline V gives CDR1 SEHNR, CDR2 FQNEAQ (reference sequence). With V trimmed by 5 bases and J by 6 bases, 12 bases remained unmatched. For the CDR3, the DNA is TGTGCCAGCAGCACCCGCACGGACAGGGTTTCCGAGCAGTACTTC. Amino acids: CASSTRTDRVSEQYF. Complete variable domain (other parts from reference TRBV7-9 and TRBJ2-7): DTGVSQNPRHKITKRGQNVTFRCDPISEHNRLYWYRQTLGQGPEFLTYFQNEAQLEKSRLLSDRFSAERPKGSFSTLEIQRTEQGDSAMYLCASSTRTDRVSEQYFGPGTRLTVT.

This chain links TRBV5-1 with TRBJ2-2; TRBD2 agrees at 13 bases. This CDR3 is 16 amino acids long. Germline V gives CDR1 SGHRS, CDR2 YFSETQ. After removal of 3 bases from V and 4 bases from J, the junction contained 3 bases not matched to a gene. The CDR3 sequence: CASSSGTSGVTGELFF. The CDR3 region has the DNA TGCGCCAGCAGCTCCGGGACTAGCGGGGTCACCGGGGAGCTGTTTTTT.

This clonotype was detected only a few times. This chain links TRBV12-3 or TRBV12-4 with TRBJ2-1; maybe TRBD2 (6 bases). The CDR3 is made up of 15 amino acids. Trimming took 5 bases from V and 0 from J, leaving 11 bases between them. The CDR3 region is CASSTIGGSYNEQFF. CDR3 nucleotide sequence: TGTGCCAGCAGTACCATCGGGGGCTCCTACAATGAGCAGTTCTTC.

In the case of this clonotype: This may come from a read error, since a much larger clone is one base off. The V gene is TRBV6-2 or TRBV6-3, the J gene TRBJ1-2; D possibly corresponds to TRBD1 (5 bases). CDR1 is MNHEY and CDR2 is SVGEGT in the germline V gene. This CDR3 is built from 14 residues. CDR3 in amino acids: CATSYQLQGSGYTF. The CDR3 nucleotides read TGTGCCACCAGTTACCAGCTCCAGGGTAGCGGCTACACCTTC.

This chain connects TRBV20-1 to TRBJ2-5; no firm D call. CDR1 and CDR2 (germline): DFQATT, SNEGSKA (reference sequence). This CDR3 is built from 12 residues. The V gene lost 3 bases and the J gene lost 0 bases, with 5 bases spanning the gap. In DNA form, the CDR3 reads TGCAGTGCTAGCGAAAACCAAGAGACCCAGTACTTC. Amino acid sequence: CSASENQETQYF.

The genes are TRBV19 and TRBJ1-1; TRBD1 matches at 7 bases. V was pared by 4 bases and J by 7 bases, with 3 bases of the junction left unmatched. The CDR3 covers 12 residues. Germline loops: CDR1 LNHDA, CDR2 SQIVND (reference sequence). For the CDR3, the DNA is TGTGCCAGTAGTACCTACAGGGGTGAAGCTTTCTTT. Amino acid sequence: CASSTYRGEAFF.

Only a few counts were recorded for this clonotype. This chain connects TRBV5-8 to TRBJ2-7; D is perhaps TRBD2 (5 bases). The V and J ends lost 2 bases and 3 bases respectively, with 12 bases between them. Germline V lookup: CDR1 SGHTS, CDR2 YDEGEE. This CDR3 region has 14 residues. CDR3 in amino acids: CASSLWAGDYEQYF. The CDR3, as DNA: TGTGCCAGCAGCTTATGGGCGGGCGACTACGAGCAGTACTTC.

V is TRBV2 and J is TRBJ1-5; D is perhaps TRBD1 (5 bases). The V gene's germline CDR1 is SNHLY and CDR2 FYNNEI. The ends were cut back, 6 bases at V and 5 bases at J, with 11 bases in the middle. This CDR3 region has 13 residues. CDR3 in amino acids: CASRDPGYQPQHF. The CDR3 DNA reads TGTGCCAGCAGGGACCCAGGGTATCAGCCCCAGCATTTT. Based on the CDR3 plus reference TRBV2 and TRBJ1-5, the full variable domain is EPEVTQTPSHQVTQMGQEVILRCVPISNHLYFYWYRQILGQKVEFLVSFYNNEISEKSEIFDDQFSVERPDGSNFTLKIRSTKLEDSAMYFCASRDPGYQPQHFGDGTRLSIL.

V is TRBV5-1 and J is TRBJ2-1; 11 bases line up with TRBD2. This CDR3 contains 17 residues. CDR1 SGHRS and CDR2 YFSETQ come from the germline V gene. The V and J ends lost 0 bases and 5 bases, in that order; junction bases with no gene match: 7. CDR3 nucleotide sequence: TGCGCCAGCAGCTTGGGAGTAGCGGGGGGGAACCACAATGAGCAGTTCTTC. This encodes CASSLGVAGGNHNEQFF. Full variable domain (rest looked up from reference TRBV5-1 and TRBJ2-1): KAGVTQTPRYLIKTRGQQVTLSCSPISGHRSVSWYQQTPGQGLQFLFEYFSETQRNKGNFPGRFSGRQFSNSRSEMNVSTLELGDSALYLCASSLGVAGGNHNEQFFGPGTRLTVL.

This clonotype has more than one count but fewer than ten. V is TRBV6-1 and J is TRBJ1-2; no clear D. CDR3 length: 13 residues. Trimming removed 5 bases from V and 3 bases from J, with 10 bases in between. Per the germline V gene, CDR1 is MNHNS and CDR2 is SASEGT. CDR3 nucleotides: TGTGCCAGCAGTAGGGTCCTGGACTATGGCTACACCTTC. This sequence encodes CASSRVLDYGYTF.

Details on this clonotype: As the CDR3 is not closed by the conserved phenylalanine or tryptophan, this likely results from a read error. CDR3 residues: CASSPSPRDGYTY. The CDR3 nucleotides read TGCGCCAGCAGCCCCAGCCCTCGGGATGGCTACACCTAC. The rearrangement uses TRBV5-1 and TRBJ1-2; D is unresolved. V shed 4 bases and J shed 6 bases, with 13 bases lying between them. This CDR3 contains 13 residues. Looked up from germline, CDR1 is SGHRS and CDR2 is YFSETQ.

This clonotype was seen a few times. The chain has TRBV3-1 and TRBJ2-3; perhaps D is TRBD1 or TRBD2 (5 bases each). There are 14 residues in the CDR3. Looked up from germline, CDR1 is LGHDT and CDR2 is YNNKEL (reference sequence). The V end lost 4 bases, the J end lost 6 bases, and 14 bases lay between the germline ends. The CDR3: CASSPVGTWDTQYF. The CDR3 bases are TGTGCCAGCAGCCCCGTCGGGACCTGGGATACGCAGTATTTT.

This clonotype occurred a few times. V usage is TRBV7-3 and J usage is TRBJ2-3; D uncertain. This CDR3 comprises 14 residues. V shed 1 base and J shed 3 bases, with 8 bases lying between them. Germline assignment: CDR1 SGHTA and CDR2 FQGTGA. CDR3 sequence reads: CASSLNGRTDTQYF. Here the CDR3 DNA reads TGTGCCAGCAGCTTAAACGGAAGAACAGATACGCAGTATTTT.

Comment on this clonotype: Germline is not matched at one junction end, which may reflect a read error. The J gene is TRBJ2-1, the V gene TRBV5-5, with TRBD2 as a possible D gene (6 bases). The CDR3 has 15 residues. Germline V lookup: CDR1 SGHKS, CDR2 YYEKEE (reference sequence). This chain's CDR3 is CASSGGTSSYNEQLF. As DNA, the CDR3 is TGTGCCAGCAGCGGGGGGACGAGCTCCTACAATGAGCAGCTCTTC.

The V gene is TRBV20-1, the J gene TRBJ1-3; no reliable D call. CDR3 length equals 14 residues. Trimming took off 4 bases at V and 3 bases at J, with 13 bases between the two ends. Germline CDR1 is DFQATT and CDR2 is SNEGSKA (reference sequence). CDR3 nucleotide sequence: TGCAGTGCTAACTCGGATCTACTTGGAAACACCATATATTTT. As protein: CSANSDLLGNTIYF.

The CDR3 coding sequence is TGTGCCTGGAGAGCAGGGGCTGGCTATGGCTACACCTTC. The encoded protein is CAWRAGAGYGYTF. This chain links TRBV30 with TRBJ1-2, with TRBD1 as a possible D gene (6 bases). Trimming pared 3 bases from V and 4 bases from J, leaving 12 bases between. CDR3 size: 13 residues. The germline V gene has CDR1 GTSNPN and CDR2 SVGIG (reference sequence).

The V call is TRBV7-3, the J call TRBJ2-7; 8 nucleotides line up with TRBD1. With 1 base clipped from V and 2 bases from J, the junction kept 4 bases outside the gene matches. CDR1 and CDR2 (germline): SGHTA, FQGTGA. The CDR3 extends over 15 amino acids. The CDR3 DNA reads TGTGCCAGCAGCTTAATGACAGGGGAACCCTACGAGCAGTACTTC. Amino acids: CASSLMTGEPYEQYF.